At least ten counts were recorded for the clone carrying this T cell receptor beta chain. What it binds is unknown. Since all of the isolated RNA was reverse transcribed, expressed TCRB transcripts were what got sequenced. TCRdb's copy holds only in-frame clones and misses some; the assay was immunoSEQ multiplex PCR. The sample records roughly 300,000 clones, 14% being singletons. Germline CDR1 is SGHNT and CDR2 is YENEEA. The V gene lost 3 bases and the J gene lost 1 base, with 9 bases spanning the gap. The CDR3 spans 15 residues. This record belongs to a study of beta chain features in type 1 diabetes. General study points: Naive, central memory and regulatory TCRB repertoires appeared more similar among patients than healthy donors. High-TCR-expressing cells could be over-represented by cDNA sequencing.

CD45RO/CCR7/CD25/CD127/CD95/CD27 separated CD4+ naive, central memory, regulatory and stem cell-like memory cells by sorting. Purity (above 98%) was reached by all sorted populations. The TCR sequence derives from a man aged 25-45 years in good health. V and J are TRBV11-3 and TRBJ2-2; D possibly corresponds to TRBD2 (6 bases). The sequenced sample consisted of central memory CD4+ T cells from blood. CDR3 loop: CASSFRRGNTGELFF. The CDR3 region has the DNA TGTGCCAGCAGCTTTAGGCGGGGGAACACCGGGGAGCTGTTTTTT.